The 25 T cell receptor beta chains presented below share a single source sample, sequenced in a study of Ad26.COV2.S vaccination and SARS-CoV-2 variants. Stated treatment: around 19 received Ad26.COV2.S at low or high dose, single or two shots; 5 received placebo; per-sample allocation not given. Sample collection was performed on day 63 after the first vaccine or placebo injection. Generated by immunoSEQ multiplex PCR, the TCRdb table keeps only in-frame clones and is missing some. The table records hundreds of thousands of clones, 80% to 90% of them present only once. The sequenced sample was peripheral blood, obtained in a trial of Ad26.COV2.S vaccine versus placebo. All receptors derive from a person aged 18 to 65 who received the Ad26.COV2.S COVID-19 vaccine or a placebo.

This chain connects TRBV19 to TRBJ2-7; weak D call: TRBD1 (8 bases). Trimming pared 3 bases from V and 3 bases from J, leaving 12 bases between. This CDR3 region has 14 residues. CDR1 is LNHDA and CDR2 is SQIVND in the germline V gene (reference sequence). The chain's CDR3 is CASSITGGDYEQYF. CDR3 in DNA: TGTGCCAGTAGTATTACAGGGGGGGACTACGAGCAGTACTTC. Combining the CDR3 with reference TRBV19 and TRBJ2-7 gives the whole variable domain DGGITQSPKYLFRKEGQNVTLSCEQNLNHDAMYWYRQDPGQGLRLIYYSQIVNDFQKGDIAEGYSVSREKKESFPLTVTSAQKNPTAFYLCASSITGGDYEQYFGPGTRLTVT.

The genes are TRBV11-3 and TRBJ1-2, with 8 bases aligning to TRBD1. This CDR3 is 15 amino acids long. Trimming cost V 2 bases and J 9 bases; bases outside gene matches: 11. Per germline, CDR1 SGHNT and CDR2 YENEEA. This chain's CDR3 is CASSLRRQGSSSYTF. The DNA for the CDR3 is TGTGCCAGCAGCTTAAGAAGACAGGGGTCTTCAAGCTACACCTTC.

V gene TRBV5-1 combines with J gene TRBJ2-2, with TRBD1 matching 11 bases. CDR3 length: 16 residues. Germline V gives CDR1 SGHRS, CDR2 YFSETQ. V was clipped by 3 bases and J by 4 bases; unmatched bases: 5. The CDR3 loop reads CASSWGQGVGTGELFF. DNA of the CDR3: TGCGCCAGCAGCTGGGGACAGGGGGTCGGCACCGGGGAGCTGTTTTTT.

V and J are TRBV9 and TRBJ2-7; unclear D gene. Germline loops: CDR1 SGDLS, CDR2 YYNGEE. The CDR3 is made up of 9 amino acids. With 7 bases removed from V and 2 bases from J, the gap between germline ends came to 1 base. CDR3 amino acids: CASPYEQYF. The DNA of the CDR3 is TGTGCCAGCCCCTACGAGCAGTACTTC.

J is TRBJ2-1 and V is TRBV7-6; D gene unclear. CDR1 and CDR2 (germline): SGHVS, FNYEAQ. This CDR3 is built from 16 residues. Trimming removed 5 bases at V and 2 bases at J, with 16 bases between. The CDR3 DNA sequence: TGTGCCAGCAGCCCAACCGGTCCCTTGGCCTACAATGAGCAGTTCTTC. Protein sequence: CASSPTGPLAYNEQFF.

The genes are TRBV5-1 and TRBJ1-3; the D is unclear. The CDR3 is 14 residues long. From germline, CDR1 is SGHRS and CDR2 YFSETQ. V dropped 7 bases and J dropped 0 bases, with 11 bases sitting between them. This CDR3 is CASSDGDSGNTIYF. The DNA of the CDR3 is TGCGCCAGCTCGGACGGGGACTCTGGAAACACCATATATTTT.

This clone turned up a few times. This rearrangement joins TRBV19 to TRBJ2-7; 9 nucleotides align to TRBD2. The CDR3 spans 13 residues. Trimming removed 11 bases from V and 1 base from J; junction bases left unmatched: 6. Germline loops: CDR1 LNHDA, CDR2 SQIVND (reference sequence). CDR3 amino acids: CASRTSESYEQYF. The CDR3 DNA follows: TGTGCCTCACGGACTAGCGAATCCTACGAGCAGTACTTC.

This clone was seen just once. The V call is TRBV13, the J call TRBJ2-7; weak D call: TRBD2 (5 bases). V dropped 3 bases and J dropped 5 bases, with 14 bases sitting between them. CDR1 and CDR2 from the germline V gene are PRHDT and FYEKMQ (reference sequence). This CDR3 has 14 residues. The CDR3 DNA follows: TGTGCCAGCAGCTTCCGGAGAGGGATCAACGAGCAGTACTTC. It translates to CASSFRRGINEQYF. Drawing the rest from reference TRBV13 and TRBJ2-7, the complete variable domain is AAGVIQSPRHLIKEKRETATLKCYPIPRHDTVYWYQQGPGQDPQFLISFYEKMQSDKGSIPDRFSAQQFSDYHSELNMSSLELGDSALYFCASSFRRGINEQYFGPGTRLTVT.

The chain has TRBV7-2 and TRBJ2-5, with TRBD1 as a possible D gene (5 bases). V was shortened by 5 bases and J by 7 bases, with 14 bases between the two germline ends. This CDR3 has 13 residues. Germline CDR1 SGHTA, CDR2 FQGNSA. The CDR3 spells CASSQGSGATQYF. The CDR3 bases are TGTGCCAGCAGCCAGGGTAGTGGTGCGACCCAGTACTTC.

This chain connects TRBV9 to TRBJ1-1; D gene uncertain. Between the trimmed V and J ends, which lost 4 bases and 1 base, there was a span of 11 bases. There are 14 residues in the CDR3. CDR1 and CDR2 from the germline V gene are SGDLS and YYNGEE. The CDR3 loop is CASSRTAANTEAFF. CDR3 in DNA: TGTGCCAGCAGCAGGACGGCCGCGAACACTGAAGCTTTCTTT.

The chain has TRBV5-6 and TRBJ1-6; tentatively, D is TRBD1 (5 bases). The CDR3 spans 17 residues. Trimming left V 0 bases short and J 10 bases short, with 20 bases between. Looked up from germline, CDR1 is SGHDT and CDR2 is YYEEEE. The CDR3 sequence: CASSLDRRGYNGSPLHF. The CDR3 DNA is TGTGCCAGCAGCTTGGACAGGAGGGGCTATAATGGGTCACCCCTCCACTTT.

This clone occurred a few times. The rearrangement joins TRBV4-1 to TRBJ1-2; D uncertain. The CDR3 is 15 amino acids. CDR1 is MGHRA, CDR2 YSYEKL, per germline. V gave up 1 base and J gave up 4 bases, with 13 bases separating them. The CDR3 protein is CASSQAWADVYGYTF. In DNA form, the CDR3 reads TGCGCCAGCAGCCAAGCGTGGGCGGACGTCTATGGCTACACCTTC.

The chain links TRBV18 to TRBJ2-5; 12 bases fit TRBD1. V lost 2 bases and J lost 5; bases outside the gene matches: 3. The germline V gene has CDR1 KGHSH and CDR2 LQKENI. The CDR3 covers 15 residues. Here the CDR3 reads CASSPWDRGLETQYF. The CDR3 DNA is TGTGCCAGCTCACCATGGGACAGGGGGCTCGAGACCCAGTACTTC. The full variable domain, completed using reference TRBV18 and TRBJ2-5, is NAGVMQNPRHLVRRRGQEARLRCSPMKGHSHVYWYRQLPEEGLKFMVYLQKENIIDESGMPKERFSAEFPKEGPSILRIQQVVRGDSAAYFCASSPWDRGLETQYFGPGTRLLVL.

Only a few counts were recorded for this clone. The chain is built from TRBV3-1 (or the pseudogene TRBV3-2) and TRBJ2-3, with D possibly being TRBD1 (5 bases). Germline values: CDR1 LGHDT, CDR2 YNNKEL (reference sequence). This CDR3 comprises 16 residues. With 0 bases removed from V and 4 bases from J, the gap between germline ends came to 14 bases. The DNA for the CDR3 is TGTGCCAGCAGCCAAGATAGATCCAGGGCAGCAGATACGCAGTATTTT. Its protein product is CASSQDRSRAADTQYF.

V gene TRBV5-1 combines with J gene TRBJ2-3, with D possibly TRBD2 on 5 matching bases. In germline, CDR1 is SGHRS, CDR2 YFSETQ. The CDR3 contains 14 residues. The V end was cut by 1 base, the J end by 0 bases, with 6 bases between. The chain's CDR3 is CASSLTGSTDTQYF. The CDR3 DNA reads TGCGCCAGCAGCTTGACGGGAAGCACAGATACGCAGTATTTT.

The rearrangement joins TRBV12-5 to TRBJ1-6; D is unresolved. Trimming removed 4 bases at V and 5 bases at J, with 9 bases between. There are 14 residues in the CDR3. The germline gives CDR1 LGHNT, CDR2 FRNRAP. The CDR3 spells CASGSGLNNSPLHF. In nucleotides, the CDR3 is TGTGCTAGTGGTTCAGGACTGAATAATTCACCCCTCCACTTT.

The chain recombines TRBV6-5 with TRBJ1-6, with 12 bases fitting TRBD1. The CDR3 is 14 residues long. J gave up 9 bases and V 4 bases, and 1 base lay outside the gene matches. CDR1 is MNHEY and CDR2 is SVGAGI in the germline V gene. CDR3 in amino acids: CASSWDRGRSPLHF. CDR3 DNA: TGTGCCAGCAGTTGGGACAGGGGGCGTTCACCCCTCCACTTT.

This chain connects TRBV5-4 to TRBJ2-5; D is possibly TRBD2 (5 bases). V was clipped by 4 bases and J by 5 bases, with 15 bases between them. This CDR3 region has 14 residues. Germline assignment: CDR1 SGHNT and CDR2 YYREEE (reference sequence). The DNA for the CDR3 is TGTGCCAGCAGCCCGCGAACTAGAAAGGAGACCCAGTACTTC. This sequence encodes CASSPRTRKETQYF. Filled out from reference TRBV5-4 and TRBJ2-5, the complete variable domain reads ETGVTQSPTHLIKTRGQQVTLRCSSQSGHNTVSWYQQALGQGPQFIFQYYREEENGRGNFPPRFSGLQFPNYSSELNVNALELDDSALYLCASSPRTRKETQYFGPGTRLLVL.

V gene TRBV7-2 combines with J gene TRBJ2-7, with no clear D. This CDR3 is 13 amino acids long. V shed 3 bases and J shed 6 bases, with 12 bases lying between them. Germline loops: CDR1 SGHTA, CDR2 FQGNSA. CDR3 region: CASSFRLHGEQYF. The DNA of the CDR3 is TGTGCCAGCAGCTTCCGGCTCCACGGCGAGCAGTACTTC.

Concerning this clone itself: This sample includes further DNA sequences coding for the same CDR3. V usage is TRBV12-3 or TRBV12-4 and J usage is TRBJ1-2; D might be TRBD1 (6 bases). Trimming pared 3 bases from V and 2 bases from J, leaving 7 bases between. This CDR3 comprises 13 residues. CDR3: CASSFDRNYGYTF. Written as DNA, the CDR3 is TGTGCCAGCAGTTTTGACAGGAACTATGGCTACACCTTC.

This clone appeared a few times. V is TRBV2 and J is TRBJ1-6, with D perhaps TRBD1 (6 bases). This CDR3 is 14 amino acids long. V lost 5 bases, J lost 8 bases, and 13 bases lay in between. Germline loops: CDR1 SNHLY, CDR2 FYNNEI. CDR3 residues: CASSLQGRDSPLHF. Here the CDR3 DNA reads TGTGCCAGCAGTCTACAGGGTAGGGATTCACCCCTCCACTTT. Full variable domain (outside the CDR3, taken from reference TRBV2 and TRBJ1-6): EPEVTQTPSHQVTQMGQEVILRCVPISNHLYFYWYRQILGQKVEFLVSFYNNEISEKSEIFDDQFSVERPDGSNFTLKIRSTKLEDSAMYFCASSLQGRDSPLHFGNGTRLTVT.

CDR3 loop: CATSRGESDTQYF. In DNA form, the CDR3 reads TGCGCCACTTCTAGGGGCGAGTCAGATACGCAGTATTTT. The V gene is TRBV5-1, the J gene TRBJ2-3; D may be TRBD1 (5 bases). The CDR3 contains 13 residues. The V end was cut by 9 bases, the J end by 4 bases, with 15 bases between. The germline V gene encodes CDR1 SGHRS and CDR2 YFSETQ.

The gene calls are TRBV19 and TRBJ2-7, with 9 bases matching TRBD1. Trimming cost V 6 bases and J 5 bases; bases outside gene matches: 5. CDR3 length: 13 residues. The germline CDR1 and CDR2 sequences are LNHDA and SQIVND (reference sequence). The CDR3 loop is CASRDRGSHEQYF. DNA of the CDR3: TGTGCCAGTAGGGACAGGGGCTCGCACGAGCAGTACTTC. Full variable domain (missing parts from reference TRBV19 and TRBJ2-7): DGGITQSPKYLFRKEGQNVTLSCEQNLNHDAMYWYRQDPGQGLRLIYYSQIVNDFQKGDIAEGYSVSREKKESFPLTVTSAQKNPTAFYLCASRDRGSHEQYFGPGTRLTVT.

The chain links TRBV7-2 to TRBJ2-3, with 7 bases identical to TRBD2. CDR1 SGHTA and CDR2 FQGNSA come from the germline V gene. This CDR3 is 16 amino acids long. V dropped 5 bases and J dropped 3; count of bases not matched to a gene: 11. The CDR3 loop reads CASSQRGGGWTDTQYF. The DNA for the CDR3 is TGTGCCAGCAGCCAGCGGGGCGGGGGTTGGACAGATACGCAGTATTTT. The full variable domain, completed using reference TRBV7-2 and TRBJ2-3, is GAGVSQSPSNKVTEKGKDVELRCDPISGHTALYWYRQSLGQGLEFLIYFQGNSAPDKSGLPSDRFSAERTGGSVSTLTIQRTQQEDSAVYLCASSQRGGGWTDTQYFGPGTRLTVL.

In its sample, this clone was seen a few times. CDR3 residues: CASSRQQGTEQYF. Written as DNA, the CDR3 is TGTGCCAGCAGCCGGCAACAGGGAACCGAGCAGTACTTC. The chain links TRBV7-3 to TRBJ2-7; TRBD1 is a possible D gene (6 bases). The CDR3 contains 13 residues. The V gene's germline CDR1 is SGHTA and CDR2 FQGTGA. V was clipped by 5 bases and J by 6 bases, with 14 bases between them. Based on the CDR3 plus reference TRBV7-3 and TRBJ2-7, the full variable domain is GAGVSQTPSNKVTEKGKYVELRCDPISGHTALYWYRQSLGQGPEFLIYFQGTGAADDSGLPNDRFFAVRPEGSVSTLKIQRTERGDSAVYLCASSRQQGTEQYFGPGTRLTVT.